Presented here are 8 T cell receptor beta chains from one specimen sequenced in a study of blood T cell repertoires in COVID-19. The method was immunoSEQ multiplex PCR; TCRdb's version includes in-frame clones alone and lacks a portion of them. The sample includes around 270,000 clones, roughly nine tenths of them seen just once. The sequenced sample consisted of peripheral blood. The receptors stem from a man between 40 and 49 years old who had recovered from COVID-19.

The CDR3 bases are TGTGCCACCGCCGGGACAGGGGGAAACAATGAGCAGTTCTTC. Residues: CATAGTGGNNEQFF. The chain joins TRBV24-1 to TRBJ2-1, with TRBD1 matching 11 bases. Germline assignment: CDR1 KGHDR and CDR2 SFDVKD. The CDR3 sequence is 14 residues long. V lost 9 bases and J lost 5; bases outside the gene matches: 5.

The rearrangement joins TRBV5-1 to TRBJ2-2; 11 positions agree with TRBD1. This CDR3 has 14 residues. The V and J ends lost 4 bases and 6 bases, in that order; junction bases with no gene match: 2. Per the germline V gene, CDR1 is SGHRS and CDR2 is YFSETQ. The CDR3 is CASSPGQGAGELFF. CDR3 nucleotides: TGCGCCAGCAGCCCGGGACAGGGGGCCGGGGAGCTGTTTTTT.

This clone was recorded only once. V gene TRBV6-6 combines with J gene TRBJ2-7, with D possibly being TRBD1 (6 bases). Germline V lookup: CDR1 MNHNY, CDR2 SVGAGI (reference sequence). The CDR3 consists of 12 residues. V shed 2 bases and J shed 7 bases, with 9 bases lying between them. CDR3 nucleotide sequence: TGTGCCAGCAGTTACCCTACAGGGGAGCAGTACTTC. Amino acid sequence: CASSYPTGEQYF.

This chain uses TRBV7-2 with TRBJ1-6, with 8 bases matching TRBD1. This CDR3 spans 16 amino acids. Germline-derived CDR1 and CDR2 are SGHTA and FQGNSA. Unmatched junction bases numbered 13, after V lost 6 bases and J lost 9 bases. CDR3 sequence reads: CASSVDRGARGSPLHF. The CDR3 DNA reads TGTGCCAGCAGTGTCGACAGGGGCGCGCGGGGTTCACCCCTCCACTTT. The variable domain in full, completed from reference TRBV7-2 and TRBJ1-6, reads GAGVSQSPSNKVTEKGKDVELRCDPISGHTALYWYRQSLGQGLEFLIYFQGNSAPDKSGLPSDRFSAERTGGSVSTLTIQRTQQEDSAVYLCASSVDRGARGSPLHFGNGTRLTVT.

This chain joins TRBV9 and TRBJ2-1; 9 nucleotides line up with TRBD1. The CDR3 covers 15 residues. V gave up 3 bases and J gave up 8 bases; unmatched junction bases: 9. CDR1 and CDR2 from the germline V gene are SGDLS and YYNGEE. The CDR3 sequence is CASSEAGTGLDEQFF. The CDR3 DNA follows: TGTGCCAGCAGCGAGGCCGGGACAGGGCTCGATGAGCAGTTCTTC. Variable domain in full (rest from reference TRBV9 and TRBJ2-1): DSGVTQTPKHLITATGQRVTLRCSPRSGDLSVYWYQQSLDQGLQFLIQYYNGEERAKGNILERFSAQQFPDLHSELNLSSLELGDSALYFCASSEAGTGLDEQFFGPGTRLTVL.

This clone occurred once. The chain employs TRBV30 and TRBJ2-1, with D unclear. V shed 0 bases and J shed 12 bases, with 9 bases lying between them. The germline V gene encodes CDR1 GTSNPN and CDR2 SVGIG (reference sequence). This CDR3 region has 11 residues. CDR3 DNA sequence: TGTGCCTGGAGTGTACTGCTGTTGCAGTTCTTC. It yields the protein CAWSVLLLQFF.

The chain recombines TRBV11-3 with TRBJ1-5; D gene unclear. CDR1 is SGHNT, CDR2 YENEEA, per germline. There are 14 residues in the CDR3. V was cut by 2 bases and J by 3 bases, with 8 bases left in between. The CDR3 loop reads CASSLRLLNQPQHF. The DNA of the CDR3 is TGTGCCAGCAGCTTACGACTCCTCAATCAGCCCCAGCATTTT.

This clone appeared once. The chain recombines TRBV7-8 with TRBJ1-2, with D uncertain. The CDR3 has 16 residues. Looked up from germline, CDR1 is SGHVS and CDR2 is FQNEAQ. Trimming removed 1 base from V and 1 base from J, with 13 bases in between. This CDR3 is CASSLGQVMGNYGYTF. Here the CDR3 DNA reads TGTGCCAGCAGCTTAGGGCAGGTCATGGGTAACTATGGCTACACCTTC.